This T cell receptor beta chain was sequenced during a study of blood T cell repertoires in COVID-19. Germline V gives CDR1 SGDLS, CDR2 YYNGEE. CDR3 length: 15 residues. V dropped 1 base and J dropped 0 bases, with 11 bases sitting between them. The protocol was immunoSEQ multiplex PCR, while the TCRdb copy is restricted to in-frame clones and leaves out a portion. The table includes fewer than 400,000 clones, around 86% detected once. Sequencing was done on a sample of PBMCs or T cells enriched from blood (not recorded which). The chain recombines TRBV9 with TRBJ2-7; TRBD2 might be the D (5 bases). The receptor's source is a man aged 60 to 75 who had recovered from COVID-19. The CDR3 spells CASSVSSTYSYEQYF. The CDR3 DNA follows: TGTGCCAGCAGCGTATCTAGCACCTACTCCTACGAGCAGTACTTC.